Each of the 27 T cell receptor beta chains below was sequenced from the same sample in a study of blood T cells in healthy people across ages. It was with a sample-barcoded 5' primer and a J-beta primer mix that a second PCR of roughly 6 to 11 cycles was run. TCRdb processed the 5' RACE reads anew with MiXCR; each CDR3 protein has one entry. Of 650,000 to 1,000,000 distinct CDR3 sequences listed, about 45% are singletons. Material: blood. The receptor source for this set is a man older than 75 in good health.

This clonotype was recorded at least ten times. This rearrangement joins TRBV12-3 or TRBV12-4 to TRBJ2-7, with 10 positions matching TRBD2. V lost 6 bases to trimming and J lost 4 bases; unmatched junction nucleotides: 12. This CDR3 is built from 16 residues. The CDR3 DNA is TGTGCCAGCAGCCCCGATACTAGCGGGACCGGTTACGAGCAGTACTTC. Residues: CASSPDTSGTGYEQYF.

The chain recombines TRBV29-1 with TRBJ2-1; TRBD2 agrees at 8 bases. Germline loops: CDR1 SQVTM, CDR2 ANQGSEA. V lost 5 bases to trimming and J lost 13 bases; unmatched junction nucleotides: 4. The CDR3 loop spans 10 amino acids. CDR3 DNA: TGCAGCGTTCATACTAGCGGCCAGTTCTTC. Translated: CSVHTSGQFF.

The rearrangement links TRBV20-1 to TRBJ2-3; 9 bases are shared with TRBD2. This CDR3 region has 15 residues. The J segment lost 0 bases and the V segment lost 1 base, leaving 2 bases of the junction unmatched. The germline V gene has CDR1 DFQATT and CDR2 SNEGSKA (reference sequence). For the CDR3, the DNA is TGCAGTGCTAGAGCTGGACTAGCGAGCACAGATACGCAGTATTTT. This sequence encodes CSARAGLASTDTQYF.

As for this clonotype: A much larger clone differs by one base, so this may be a read error. This chain links TRBV7-9 with TRBJ2-3; D unresolved. The V end lost 1 base, the J end lost 4 bases, and 9 bases lay between the germline ends. This CDR3 contains 14 residues. Per germline, CDR1 SEHNR and CDR2 FQNEAQ (reference sequence). The CDR3 region is CASSLDGVPDTQYF. As DNA, the CDR3 is TGTGCCAGCAGCTTAGATGGGGTCCCAGATACGCAGTATTTT.

The chain carries TRBV12-3 or TRBV12-4 and TRBJ1-4, with D possibly matching TRBD1 (6 bases). The CDR3 runs to 15 residues. Trimming removed 1 base at V and 5 bases at J, with 11 bases between. CDR3 amino acids: CASSLEGQGNEKLFF. The CDR3 coding sequence is TGTGCCAGCAGTTTAGAGGGGCAGGGGAATGAAAAACTGTTTTTT.

The V gene is TRBV7-3, the J gene TRBJ2-1; 7 bases line up with TRBD2. This CDR3 spans 17 amino acids. Per germline, CDR1 SGHTA and CDR2 FQGTGA. Losses at the gene ends were 4 bases for V and 6 bases for J; bases not matched to a gene: 15. The CDR3 DNA sequence: TGTGCCAGCAGCTCCTGGGGGGGAGGCCCTGAGGCCAATGAGCAGTTCTTC. This sequence encodes CASSSWGGGPEANEQFF.

This clonotype was seen once. The chain links TRBV13 to TRBJ2-1; the D is unclear. Trimming cost V 0 bases and J 13 bases, with 10 bases left between them. Germline CDR1 is PRHDT and CDR2 is FYEKMQ (reference sequence). The CDR3 is 12 residues long. CDR3 nucleotides: TGTGCCAGCAGCTTAGGGGAAAACATCCAGTTCTTC. Translated, it gives CASSLGENIQFF.

The chain is built from TRBV7-9 and TRBJ1-5; 12 bases are a match to TRBD1. CDR1 is SEHNR, CDR2 FQNEAQ, per germline (reference sequence). V trimming: 5 bases; J trimming: 6 bases; junction bases outside the gene matches: 5. The CDR3 is 15 residues long. The CDR3 coding sequence is TGTGCCAGCAGCGCGGGACAGGGGGCAATTCAGCCCCAGCATTTT. Its translation is CASSAGQGAIQPQHF.

V usage is TRBV24-1 and J usage is TRBJ2-3; D tentatively fits TRBD1 or TRBD2 (5 bases each). Germline CDR1 is KGHDR and CDR2 is SFDVKD. There are 15 residues in the CDR3. Between the trimmed V and J ends, which lost 4 bases and 0 bases, there was a span of 10 bases. Written as DNA, the CDR3 is TGTGCCACCAGTGAGGGACGCGTTAGCACAGATACGCAGTATTTT. Protein product: CATSEGRVSTDTQYF.

Comments on this clonotype: A much larger clone lies one base from this, so it may be a read error. This chain uses TRBV7-3 with TRBJ2-1, with 12 bases matching TRBD2. J lost 12 bases, V lost 5 bases, and 11 bases had no gene match. The CDR3 spans 15 residues. CDR1 SGHTA and CDR2 FQGTGA come from the germline V gene. The CDR3, as DNA: TGTGCCAGCAGCCAGACTAGCGGGAGTTTCGATGCGCAGTTCTTC. Translated, it gives CASSQTSGSFDAQFF.

This chain uses TRBV9 with TRBJ2-1; D may correspond to TRBD1 or TRBD2 (6 bases each). The CDR3 totals 15 residues. The germline V and J ends were trimmed by 5 bases and 6 bases, with 18 bases remaining between them. From germline, CDR1 is SGDLS and CDR2 YYNGEE. In nucleotides, the CDR3 is TGTGCCAGCAGTCAGGAGGGGGTGGCACGCAATGAGCAGTTCTTC. It is translated as CASSQEGVARNEQFF.

The genes are TRBV20-1 and TRBJ2-3; 12 bases are a match to TRBD2. Looked up from germline, CDR1 is DFQATT and CDR2 is SNEGSKA (reference sequence). The trim removed 5 bases at V and 4 bases at J, leaving 7 bases unmatched. This CDR3 region has 15 residues. This CDR3 reads CSAPRTSGAADTQYF. The CDR3 DNA is TGCAGTGCTCCCCGGACTAGCGGGGCGGCAGATACGCAGTATTTT.

A remark on this clonotype: One end of the junction varies from germline; a read error may be responsible. The V call is TRBV5-1, the J call TRBJ2-7, with D tentatively TRBD1 or TRBD2 (5 bases each). From germline, CDR1 is SGHRS and CDR2 YFSETQ. The CDR3 covers 13 residues. The CDR3 is CASSGDGTYGQYF. CDR3 nucleotides: TGCGCCAGCAGCGGGGACGGGACCTACGGGCAGTACTTC.

In the case of this clonotype: The junction does not match germline at one end; this may be a read error. This chain uses TRBV5-1 with TRBJ1-6; D possibly corresponds to TRBD1 (5 bases). This CDR3 has 15 amino acids. Germline lookup yields CDR1 SGHRS and CDR2 YFSETQ. The CDR3 sequence is CASSPAPGPNSPPHF. As DNA, the CDR3 is TGCGCCAGCAGCCCCGCTCCGGGACCCAATTCACCCCCCCACTTT.

The V call is TRBV4-3, the J call TRBJ2-5, with 7 bases matching TRBD2. With 0 bases clipped from V and 5 bases from J, the junction kept 9 bases outside the gene matches. Germline values: CDR1 LGHNA, CDR2 YSLEER. The CDR3 has 16 residues. CDR3 amino acids: CASSQDDASGRETQYF. CDR3 nucleotides: TGCGCCAGCAGCCAAGATGATGCTAGCGGCAGGGAGACCCAGTACTTC.

The genes are TRBV24-1 and TRBJ2-5; TRBD1 aligns across 9 bases. Germline loops: CDR1 KGHDR, CDR2 SFDVKD. The CDR3 is made up of 15 amino acids. Germline trimming cut 4 bases from V and 3 bases from J; bases unmatched to any gene: 5. The CDR3 DNA reads as TGTGCCACCAGTGACCGGGACAGGGCGGAAGAGACCCAGTACTTC. This translates into CATSDRDRAEETQYF.

The chain's CDR3 is CATSRDSDYSYNEQFF. The DNA for the CDR3 is TGTGCCACCAGCAGAGATTCGGACTACTCCTACAATGAGCAGTTCTTC. The rearrangement joins TRBV15 to TRBJ2-1; possible D gene TRBD2, 6 bases. This CDR3 spans 16 amino acids. With 0 bases removed from V and 0 bases from J, the gap between germline ends came to 9 bases. Germline V gene sequence: CDR1 LNHNV, CDR2 YYDKDF (reference sequence).

V is TRBV11-2 and J is TRBJ2-1; D is possibly TRBD1 (7 bases). V was shortened by 4 bases and J by 4 bases, with 20 bases between the two germline ends. The CDR3 totals 17 residues. Looked up from germline, CDR1 is SGHAT and CDR2 is FQNNGV. This CDR3 is CASSSRGSVRDYNEQFF. The CDR3 region has the DNA TGTGCCAGCAGCTCCAGGGGGTCGGTGCGGGATTACAATGAGCAGTTCTTC.

This clonotype came up many times. The CDR3 sequence: CSVSGLAGGDEQFF. CDR3 coding DNA: TGCAGCGTCTCCGGACTAGCGGGAGGCGATGAGCAGTTCTTC. The chain recombines TRBV29-1 with TRBJ2-1, with 14 bases identical to TRBD2. J was trimmed by 8 bases and V by 6 bases; bases with no gene match: 6. The length of the CDR3 is 14 residues. Germline V gene data show CDR1 as SQVTM and CDR2 as ANQGSEA.

Turning to this clonotype: One end of the junction is discordant with germline, which a read error may explain. The CDR3 nucleotides are TGTGCCAGCAGTTTAATGAAGGGGGCAGATATGCAGTATTTT. This codes for CASSLMKGADMQYF. The rearrangement links TRBV12-3 or TRBV12-4 to TRBJ2-3, with 7 bases matching TRBD1. The CDR3 has 14 residues.

V and J are TRBV28 and TRBJ2-5, with TRBD2 matching over 8 bases. Germline V gene lookup returns CDR1 MDHEN and CDR2 SYDVKM. This CDR3 has 15 residues. Losses at the gene ends were 5 bases for V and 4 bases for J; bases not matched to a gene: 9. CDR3 coding DNA: TGTGCCAGCAGTCCCCAGCGGGAGAAGGGAGAGACCCAGTACTTC. Its protein is CASSPQREKGETQYF. The variable domain in full, completed from reference TRBV28 and TRBJ2-5, reads DVKVTQSSRYLVKRTGEKVFLECVQDMDHENMFWYRQDPGLGLRLIYFSYDVKMKEKGDIPEGYSVSREKKERFSLILESASTNQTSMYLCASSPQREKGETQYFGPGTRLLVL.

The chain uses TRBV11-1 and TRBJ2-3, with 8 positions matching TRBD2. CDR3 size: 16 residues. Germline-derived CDR1 and CDR2 are SGHAT and FQDESV (reference sequence). J was trimmed by 3 bases and V by 2 bases; bases with no gene match: 7. CDR3 DNA sequence: TGTGCCAGCAGCTTAATGCGGAGCGGGAGTACAGATACGCAGTATTTT. This codes for CASSLMRSGSTDTQYF.

On this clonotype: This may be a read error, as it is one base from a much larger clone. The chain employs TRBV9 and TRBJ2-1; unclear D gene. Germline V gene data show CDR1 as SGDLS and CDR2 as YYNGEE. The CDR3 loop spans 15 amino acids. The CDR3 coding sequence is TGTGCCAGGCCACACGACCAGGTTTCCTACAGTGAGCAGTTCTTC. Translating it yields CARPHDQVSYSEQFF.

This chain joins TRBV4-3 and TRBJ2-1, with 10 positions matching TRBD1. V was clipped by 2 bases and J by 5 bases; unmatched bases: 3. CDR3 length: 15 amino acids. Per the germline V gene, CDR1 is LGHNA and CDR2 is YSLEER. CDR3 in DNA: TGCGCCAGCAGCCAACCGGGACAGGGGAACAATGAGCAGTTCTTC. Its translation: CASSQPGQGNNEQFF.

This clonotype was counted a few times. V and J are TRBV28 and TRBJ2-5; D is perhaps TRBD2 (6 bases). Trimming pared 8 bases from V and 3 bases from J, leaving 10 bases between. The CDR3 has 12 amino acids. CDR1 and CDR2 from the germline V gene are MDHEN and SYDVKM. Here the CDR3 DNA reads TGTGCCAGCGGCGGGATGAAAGAGACCCAGTACTTC. It encodes CASGGMKETQYF.

In its sample, this clonotype was seen a few times. The V call is TRBV20-1, the J call TRBJ1-2; tentative D call: TRBD1 (5 bases). This CDR3 contains 13 residues. CDR1 DFQATT and CDR2 SNEGSKA come from the germline V gene (reference sequence). The ends were cut back, 3 bases at V and 3 bases at J, with 11 bases in the middle. The chain's CDR3 is CSASRGLDYGYTF. The CDR3 DNA is TGCAGTGCTAGTCGGGGGTTAGACTATGGCTACACCTTC.

This clonotype was counted at least ten times. This chain links TRBV5-1 with TRBJ2-1, with 10 bases that match TRBD2. Germline loops: CDR1 SGHRS, CDR2 YFSETQ. V trimming: 0 bases; J trimming: 9 bases; junction bases outside the gene matches: 6. CDR3 size: 15 residues. This CDR3 reads CASSLGLAGEAEQFF. As DNA, the CDR3 is TGCGCCAGCAGCTTGGGGCTAGCGGGAGAAGCTGAGCAGTTCTTC.